The 26 T cell receptor beta chains reported below all come from one sample, sequenced in a study of blood T cell repertoires in COVID-19. The data were produced by immunoSEQ multiplex PCR, yet TCRdb's version contains in-frame clones alone and is incomplete. Of approximately 130,000 clones in the sample, roughly 86% are singletons; the top ten hold roughly 18%. The sequencing sample was made of peripheral blood. Source of these receptors: a woman between 45 and 65 years old who had recovered from COVID-19.

The chain has TRBV5-5 and TRBJ2-1; 7 bases are shared with TRBD2. The CDR3 is 15 amino acids. V trimming: 4 bases; J trimming: 6 bases; junction bases outside the gene matches: 10. Germline V CDR1 and CDR2: SGHKS, YYEKEE (reference sequence). The CDR3 DNA follows: TGTGCCAGCAGCCCCGGGGAGGGATTACTCAATGAGCAGTTCTTC. It translates to CASSPGEGLLNEQFF. Full variable domain (outside the CDR3, taken from reference TRBV5-5 and TRBJ2-1): DAGVTQSPTHLIKTRGQQVTLRCSPISGHKSVSWYQQVLGQGPQFIFQYYEKEERGRGNFPDRFSARQFPNYSSELNVNALLLGDSALYLCASSPGEGLLNEQFFGPGTRLTVL.

The rearrangement links TRBV5-4 to TRBJ2-1; TRBD1 agrees at 9 bases. The CDR3 loop spans 13 amino acids. V lost 4 bases to trimming and J lost 6 bases; unmatched junction nucleotides: 2. Germline V gives CDR1 SGHNT, CDR2 YYREEE (reference sequence). The CDR3 reads CASSPGQGNEQFF. CDR3 DNA sequence: TGTGCCAGCAGCCCGGGACAGGGCAATGAGCAGTTCTTC.

This chain connects TRBV15 to TRBJ2-5; D remains unclear. The CDR3 is 15 amino acids. V lost 0 bases and J 0 bases, leaving 8 bases between the germline ends. CDR1 is LNHNV and CDR2 is YYDKDF in the germline V gene (reference sequence). The CDR3 is CATSRDPLNQETQYF. The CDR3 nucleotides read TGTGCCACCAGCAGAGATCCTCTTAACCAAGAGACCCAGTACTTC.

The genes are TRBV5-1 and TRBJ2-3, with TRBD2 matching 13 bases. Germline V gene sequence: CDR1 SGHRS, CDR2 YFSETQ. The J segment lost 1 base and the V segment lost 0 bases, leaving 5 bases of the junction unmatched. This CDR3 spans 18 amino acids. CDR3 DNA sequence: TGCGCCAGCAGCTTGGTTGGGACTAGCGGGGCCCGCACAGATACGCAGTATTTT. Translated: CASSLVGTSGARTDTQYF.

The rearrangement links TRBV19 to TRBJ2-4; TRBD2 agrees at 8 bases. V trimming: 2 bases; J trimming: 2 bases; junction bases outside the gene matches: 8. The CDR3 runs to 17 residues. From germline, CDR1 is LNHDA and CDR2 SQIVND (reference sequence). The chain's CDR3 is CASSIIRGGRSKNIQYF. In DNA, the CDR3 is TGTGCCAGTAGTATAATTCGCGGGGGGCGTTCCAAAAACATTCAGTACTTC. Using reference TRBV19 and TRBJ2-4 for the parts outside the CDR3, the full variable domain is DGGITQSPKYLFRKEGQNVTLSCEQNLNHDAMYWYRQDPGQGLRLIYYSQIVNDFQKGDIAEGYSVSREKKESFPLTVTSAQKNPTAFYLCASSIIRGGRSKNIQYFGAGTRLSVL.

This clone has just a few counts. V is TRBV19 and J is TRBJ2-3; D is ambiguous. The CDR3 contains 16 residues. The V end lost 1 base, the J end lost 4 bases, and 15 bases lay between the germline ends. Germline CDR1 is LNHDA and CDR2 is SQIVND (reference sequence). The CDR3 loop reads CASSIVPLREPDTQYF. The DNA of the CDR3 is TGTGCCAGTAGTATAGTCCCCCTCCGTGAGCCAGATACGCAGTATTTT.

This chain joins TRBV25-1 and TRBJ2-7, with TRBD1 matching 8 bases. V gave up 3 bases and J gave up 4 bases; unmatched junction bases: 8. The CDR3 consists of 15 residues. CDR1 and CDR2 (germline): MGHDK, SYGVNS. The CDR3 loop is CASSDLDRGLYEQYF. CDR3 DNA sequence: TGTGCCAGCAGTGACCTCGACAGGGGCTTGTACGAGCAGTACTTC.

This clone has just one count. The genes are TRBV30 and TRBJ2-2; TRBD2 is a possible D gene (5 bases). V gave up 2 bases and J gave up 4 bases, with 14 bases separating them. Germline values: CDR1 GTSNPN, CDR2 SVGIG (reference sequence). The CDR3 is made up of 15 amino acids. For the CDR3, the DNA is TGTGCCTGGAGTTCCTTCGGACTTATCACCGGGGAGCTGTTTTTT. Translated, it gives CAWSSFGLITGELFF.

This clone was seen a handful of times. The chain links TRBV10-1 to TRBJ2-3; TRBD2 agrees at 11 bases. CDR1 and CDR2 from the germline V gene are WNHNN and SYGVQD (reference sequence). The CDR3 runs to 14 residues. With V trimmed by 9 bases and J by 3 bases, 5 bases remained unmatched. CDR3 amino acids: CASSSGGRTDTQYF. In nucleotides, the CDR3 is TGCGCCAGTTCTAGCGGGGGGCGGACAGATACGCAGTATTTT.

Here the CDR3 DNA reads TGTGCCAGCAGCCTTACGACAGGGCCCAGAGGTGGCTACACCTTC. It codes for CASSLTTGPRGGYTF. V is TRBV9 and J is TRBJ1-2; the match to TRBD1 covers 7 bases. Germline V gene data show CDR1 as SGDLS and CDR2 as YYNGEE. The CDR3 is 15 residues long. Trimming took 4 bases from V and 7 from J; bases not matched to a gene: 13.

The rearrangement uses TRBV3-1 (or the pseudogene TRBV3-2) and TRBJ2-7, with D possibly being TRBD2 (6 bases). Germline CDR1 LGHDT, CDR2 YNNKEL (reference sequence). The CDR3 covers 12 residues. V was shortened by 4 bases and J by 6 bases, with 10 bases between the two germline ends. CDR3 sequence reads: CASSRGGIEQYF. CDR3 bases: TGTGCCAGCAGCCGTGGAGGGATCGAGCAGTACTTC.

The V call is TRBV13, the J call TRBJ2-7, with unresolved D. Between the trimmed V and J ends, which lost 6 bases and 0 bases, there was a span of 12 bases. Germline V lookup: CDR1 PRHDT, CDR2 FYEKMQ (reference sequence). The CDR3 has 14 amino acids. The CDR3: CASSSSGSSYEQYF. In nucleotides, the CDR3 is TGTGCCAGCAGTTCTTCAGGTAGCTCCTACGAGCAGTACTTC.

The V gene is TRBV6-6, the J gene TRBJ1-5, with TRBD1 as a possible D gene (5 bases). Germline CDR1 and CDR2: MNHNY and SVGAGI (reference sequence). The CDR3 totals 14 residues. Trimming took off 7 bases at V and 6 bases at J, with 16 bases between the two ends. CDR3 loop: CASTVTGVGQPQHF. The CDR3 DNA reads as TGTGCCAGCACCGTAACGGGGGTAGGTCAGCCCCAGCATTTT.

The chain couples TRBV5-1 to TRBJ1-1; 8 nucleotides match TRBD1. The ends lost 3 bases at V and 10 bases at J; junction bases unmatched: 11. The CDR3 sequence is 14 residues long. Germline V gene data show CDR1 as SGHRS and CDR2 as YFSETQ. The CDR3 nucleotides are TGCGCCAGCAGCTCCGGAGTAGACAGGGGCATAGCTTTCTTT. Translation gives CASSSGVDRGIAFF.

This sequence joins TRBV7-6 and TRBJ2-7; TRBD1 matches at 10 bases. The V gene end was trimmed by 4 bases and the J gene end by 2 bases; junction bases not matched to a gene: 11. The CDR3 runs 17 residues. Germline V gives CDR1 SGHVS, CDR2 FNYEAQ. The CDR3 nucleotides read TGTGCCAGCAGCTCAGGGACAGGGGTATTGTCCCCCTACGAGCAGTACTTC. The encoded protein is CASSSGTGVLSPYEQYF.

The genes are TRBV5-1 and TRBJ2-7, with TRBD1 identical over 10 bases. From germline, CDR1 is SGHRS and CDR2 YFSETQ. Unmatched junction bases numbered 8, after V lost 6 bases and J lost 2 bases. This CDR3 region has 15 residues. DNA for the CDR3: TGCGCCAGCACTTTGCGTGGGACAGGGGCCTACGAGCAGTACTTC. Translation gives CASTLRGTGAYEQYF.

The V call is TRBV29-1, the J call TRBJ2-7; 10 bases are a match to TRBD1. V was clipped by 4 bases and J by 5 bases; unmatched bases: 5. The CDR3 is 13 residues long. Per the germline V gene, CDR1 is SQVTM and CDR2 is ANQGSEA. The CDR3 DNA reads as TGCAGCGTTGTCGTGACAGGGGGCCACGAGCAGTACTTC. Translating gives CSVVVTGGHEQYF.

The V and J genes are TRBV7-9 and TRBJ2-7; 8 bases are a match to TRBD1. This CDR3 comprises 14 residues. The junction had 7 bases not matched to a gene; V was cut back by 5 bases and J by 4 bases. Germline V gives CDR1 SEHNR, CDR2 FQNEAQ (reference sequence). The DNA of the CDR3 is TGTGCCAGCAGCGCCAGGGGGCAGGGTTACGAGCAGTACTTC. This gives the protein CASSARGQGYEQYF.

The CDR3 is CASSPKGRDYGYTF. CDR3 in DNA: TGCGCCAGCAGCCCTAAAGGCAGGGACTATGGCTACACCTTC. The J gene is TRBJ1-2, the V gene TRBV4-3, with a possible D match to TRBD1 (5 bases). V was shortened by 4 bases and J by 3 bases, with 12 bases between the two germline ends. The CDR3 contains 14 residues. Germline V lookup: CDR1 LGHNA, CDR2 YSLEER.

J is TRBJ1-2 and V is TRBV2; 7 nucleotides line up with TRBD1. V shed 9 bases and J 5 bases; nucleotides not matched to a gene: 6. Germline CDR1 and CDR2: SNHLY and FYNNEI. The CDR3 spans 12 residues. The CDR3 here is CASTDRVYGYTF. As DNA, the CDR3 is TGTGCCAGTACCGACAGGGTTTATGGCTACACCTTC. Filled out from reference TRBV2 and TRBJ1-2, the complete variable domain reads EPEVTQTPSHQVTQMGQEVILRCVPISNHLYFYWYRQILGQKVEFLVSFYNNEISEKSEIFDDQFSVERPDGSNFTLKIRSTKLEDSAMYFCASTDRVYGYTFGSGTRLTVV.

The CDR3 nucleotides are TGTGCCAGCCGATCAAAAGTCACAGGGAACCCCTACGAGCAGTACTTC. This translates into CASRSKVTGNPYEQYF. This chain joins TRBV18 and TRBJ2-7; perhaps TRBD1 as D (6 bases). The V and J ends lost 8 bases and 2 bases respectively, with 22 bases between them. Germline CDR1 KGHSH, CDR2 LQKENI. The CDR3 is made up of 16 amino acids. Drawing the rest from reference TRBV18 and TRBJ2-7, the complete variable domain is NAGVMQNPRHLVRRRGQEARLRCSPMKGHSHVYWYRQLPEEGLKFMVYLQKENIIDESGMPKERFSAEFPKEGPSILRIQQVVRGDSAAYFCASRSKVTGNPYEQYFGPGTRLTVT.

In this sample, this clone turned up once. This sequence joins TRBV7-8 and TRBJ2-7; 7 bases are shared with TRBD1. CDR1 and CDR2 from the germline V gene are SGHVS and FQNEAQ. The V segment lost 5 bases and the J segment 2 bases; nucleotides outside the gene matches: 6. The CDR3 consists of 14 residues. CDR3 nucleotides: TGTGCCAGCAGCGTAAGGGACAGAACCTACGAGCAGTACTTC. Translating it yields CASSVRDRTYEQYF.

V and J are TRBV11-2 and TRBJ2-3; TRBD1 agrees at 9 bases. Germline CDR1 reads SGHAT; CDR2 reads FQNNGV. This CDR3 is 17 amino acids long. The junction had 12 bases not matched to a gene; V was cut back by 6 bases and J by 2 bases. DNA for the CDR3: TGTGCCAGCAGACAACAGGGGGCCTTACTCTCCACAGATACGCAGTATTTT. Translating gives CASRQQGALLSTDTQYF. Complete variable domain (other parts from reference TRBV11-2 and TRBJ2-3): EAGVAQSPRYKIIEKRQSVAFWCNPISGHATLYWYQQILGQGPKLLIQFQNNGVVDDSQLPKDRFSAERLKGVDSTLKIQPAKLEDSAVYLCASRQQGALLSTDTQYFGPGTRLTVL.

In nucleotides, the CDR3 is TGTGCCAGTAGTATAGCGCGGGACAGGGGGATGCAGTACTTC. Translating gives CASSIARDRGMQYF. V gene TRBV19 combines with J gene TRBJ2-7; 11 bases match TRBD1. CDR3 length equals 14 residues. From germline, CDR1 is LNHDA and CDR2 SQIVND (reference sequence). The V and J ends lost 1 base and 9 bases, in that order; junction bases with no gene match: 5. The whole variable domain, remainder taken from reference TRBV19 and TRBJ2-7, is DGGITQSPKYLFRKEGQNVTLSCEQNLNHDAMYWYRQDPGQGLRLIYYSQIVNDFQKGDIAEGYSVSREKKESFPLTVTSAQKNPTAFYLCASSIARDRGMQYFGPGTRLTVT.

The V gene is TRBV5-6, the J gene TRBJ2-1; TRBD1 might be the D (5 bases). This CDR3 has 14 residues. Trimming stripped 0 bases from V and 6 bases from J, with 10 bases between. The germline CDR1 and CDR2 sequences are SGHDT and YYEEEE. CDR3 in amino acids: CASSLAVRGNEQFF. The CDR3 region has the DNA TGTGCCAGCAGCTTGGCAGTTAGGGGCAATGAGCAGTTCTTC.

The J gene is TRBJ2-4, the V gene TRBV7-8, with 11 bases matching TRBD2. Trimming at V came to 5 bases and at J to 8 bases, leaving 14 bases not matched to a gene. The CDR3 has 17 residues. Germline values: CDR1 SGHVS, CDR2 FQNEAQ. CDR3 in amino acids: CASSPRSGRAFADIQYF. CDR3 nucleotides: TGTGCCAGCAGCCCCCGTAGCGGGAGGGCCTTTGCTGACATTCAGTACTTC.